Listed below are T cell receptor beta chains from one sample, sequenced in a study of blood T cell repertoires in COVID-19. Method: immunoSEQ multiplex PCR; TCRdb's copy keeps in-frame clones and lacks some. Altogether about 360,000 clones are present, 86% being singletons, with the ten largest covering just over 7%. Sequenced input: peripheral blood. The receptors come from a woman in her fifties or sixties with COVID-19, enrolled during active disease. Both conserved end residues are part of each CDR3. D genes are given only for firm matches. Where a row states a size, it is once, few, many or the class of an expanded clone; other rows omit it.

TRBJ1-4	TRBV2	-	TRBD1	TGTGCCAGCAGTCCCTCGGCCGGGACAGCTAATGAAAAACTGTTTTTT	CASSPSAGTANEKLFF
TRBJ2-1	TRBV3-1/TRBV3-2	-	-	TGTGCCAGCAGCCACCTATCGAATGAGCAGTTCTTC	CASSHLSNEQFF
TRBJ1-2	TRBV14	-	TRBD1	TGTGCCAGCAGCCTTCGGAGCGACAGGGGAGCTAACTATGGCTACACCTTC	CASSLRSDRGANYGYTF
TRBJ2-1	TRBV29-1	-	-	TGCAGCGCAACCGGGACTCTCAATGAGCAGTTCTTC	CSATGTLNEQFF
TRBJ1-4	TRBV7-2	-	TRBD1	TGTGCCAGCAGCTCCCCAGGGGGGCGTGTTGAAAAACTGTTTTTT	CASSSPGGRVEKLFF
TRBJ2-5	TRBV6-5	once	TRBD2	TGTGCCAGCAGGGGGACTAGCCCTCCAGAGACCCAGTACTTC	CASRGTSPPETQYF
TRBJ1-3	TRBV19	-	TRBD1	TGTGCCAGTAGTGCAGGACAGGCCTACTCTGGAAACACCATATATTTT	CASSAGQAYSGNTIYF
TRBJ1-4	TRBV6-5	-	-	TGTGCCAGTTCCCCCCAGGACAGTCTGAATGAAAAACTGTTTTTT	CASSPQDSLNEKLFF
TRBJ2-5	TRBV5-1	once	TRBD2	TGCGCCAGCAGCTTGGTTAGCGGGGGAGAAGAGACCCAGTACTTC	CASSLVSGGEETQYF
TRBJ2-3	TRBV7-2	-	-	TGTGCCAGCAGCTTAGGAGGGTTCCATAGCACAGATACGCAGTATTTT	CASSLGGFHSTDTQYF
TRBJ2-1	TRBV19	-	-	TGTGCCAGTAGTATCGGGCAGGGGTCATACAATGAGCAGTTCTTC	CASSIGQGSYNEQFF
TRBJ2-1	TRBV5-4	-	-	TGTGCCAGCAGCTTGGTCTCCAGCTCCTACAATGAGCAGTTCTTC	CASSLVSSSYNEQFF
TRBJ1-1	TRBV19	few	-	TGTGCCAGTAGTCTCCGTCCGACGGGGAACACTGAAGCTTTCTTT	CASSLRPTGNTEAFF
TRBJ2-1	TRBV10-3	-	TRBD2	TGTGCCATCAGCCAGGGACTAGCGGCTAACAATGAGCAGTTCTTC	CAISQGLAANNEQFF
TRBJ2-5	TRBV11-2	-	-	TGTGCCAGCAGCACAGGTCCAGGTATCCAAAACCAAGAGACCCAGTACTTC	CASSTGPGIQNQETQYF
TRBJ2-3	TRBV7-9	-	-	TGTGCCAGCAGCTTTACTAGTGCAGATACGCAGTATTTT	CASSFTSADTQYF
TRBJ2-1	TRBV7-3	-	-	TGTGCCAGCAGCCCCAGGGGTCCCTACAATGAGCAGTTCTTC	CASSPRGPYNEQFF
TRBJ1-1	TRBV7-3	-	-	TGTGCCAGCAGCTTAACCACCGGGGAGACTGAAGCTTTCTTT	CASSLTTGETEAFF
TRBJ1-5	TRBV2	-	-	TGTGCCAGCAGTTCTGCAGGTTATAGCAATCAGCCCCAGCATTTT	CASSSAGYSNQPQHF
TRBJ2-3	TRBV5-1	-	-	TGCGCCAGCAGCATCCCCGGGAACCCTTCGGATACGCAGTATTTT	CASSIPGNPSDTQYF
TRBJ1-5	TRBV27	-	-	TGTGCCAGCAGCTTCTCCGGGGGGGCTCAGCCCCAGCATTTT	CASSFSGGAQPQHF
TRBJ2-7	TRBV20-1	few	-	TGCAGTGCTAGAGACGGGTACAAGCAGTACTTC	CSARDGYKQYF
TRBJ2-5	TRBV7-8	-	TRBD1	TGTGCCAGCAGCGTTAACAGGGGACAGACCCAGTACTTC	CASSVNRGQTQYF
TRBJ2-5	TRBV18	-	-	TGTGCCAGCTCACTCTCCATGGCAGGGTACCAAGAGACCCAGTACTTC	CASSLSMAGYQETQYF
TRBJ2-2	TRBV11-2	once	TRBD1	TGTGCCAGCAGCTCACAGGGGGCGCTTGGTACCGGGGAGCTGTTTTTT	CASSSQGALGTGELFF
TRBJ2-1	TRBV30	-	-	TGTGCCTGGAGTTTGAACGGGGATACCTACAATGAGCAGTTCTTC	CAWSLNGDTYNEQFF
TRBJ1-1	TRBV13	-	-	TGTGCCAGCAGCTTACGCCACGGGGCTTTCTTT	CASSLRHGAFF
TRBJ2-7	TRBV24-1	-	TRBD1	TGTGCCACCAGTGATTGGGACAGGGTCGGGTTGGGCGAGCAGTACTTC	CATSDWDRVGLGEQYF
TRBJ2-7	TRBV30	-	-	TGTGCCTGGAGCGCGGGGACAGTACCTTACGAGCAGTACTTC	CAWSAGTVPYEQYF
TRBJ2-3	TRBV3-1/TRBV3-2	few	TRBD2	TGTGCCAGCAGCCAAGATTATCTACTAGCGGGGATGAAGGACACAGATACGCAGTATTTT	CASSQDYLLAGMKDTDTQYF
TRBJ2-1	TRBV11-2	-	-	TGTGCCAGCAGCTTAAATAGGGGTTTCAATGAGCAGTTCTTC	CASSLNRGFNEQFF
TRBJ2-2	TRBV7-7	-	-	TGTGCCAGCAGCTTAGACAGGGGGGAGCTGTTTTTT	CASSLDRGELFF
TRBJ1-1	TRBV30	-	-	TGTGCGAGGGGGACACAGAACACTGAAGCTTTCTTT	CARGTQNTEAFF
TRBJ1-1	TRBV6-5	-	TRBD1	TGTGCCAGCAGCGGACAGGGGAACACTGAAGCTTTCTTT	CASSGQGNTEAFF
TRBJ2-1	TRBV10-3	-	-	TGTGCCATCAGAACAGGACAGTCCTACAATGAGCAGTTCTTC	CAIRTGQSYNEQFF
TRBJ2-3	TRBV7-9	-	-	TGTGCCAGCAGCCGCCAGGGCACAGATACGCAGTATTTT	CASSRQGTDTQYF
TRBJ1-2	TRBV2	once	TRBD1	TGTGCCAGCAGTGGACAGGGGGCAGGGGGCTACACCTTC	CASSGQGAGGYTF
TRBJ1-2	TRBV9	few	TRBD1	TGTGCCAGCAGCTCACAGTTTCCGGGACAGGGGGCGCGAGGCGACGGCTACACCTTC	CASSSQFPGQGARGDGYTF
TRBJ2-5	TRBV5-1	-	TRBD1	TGCGCCAGCAGCTCCACAGGGGCTGGGGAGACCCAGTACTTC	CASSSTGAGETQYF
TRBJ1-5	TRBV28	-	-	TGTGCCAGCAGTTCCCCGACAGAAGGTGGCAATCAGCCCCAGCATTTT	CASSSPTEGGNQPQHF
TRBJ2-2	TRBV7-8	-	TRBD1	TGTGCCAGCAGCGGGGACAGGGCCACCGGGGAGCTGTTTTTT	CASSGDRATGELFF
TRBJ2-2	TRBV7-2	-	TRBD1	TGTGCCAGCAGCTTATGGGCAACAGGGGGGATCGGCGGGGAGCTGTTTTTT	CASSLWATGGIGGELFF
TRBJ2-1	TRBV7-2	-	TRBD1	TGTGCCAGCAGCTTGACGGGACAGGGGAGTCGCAATGAGCAGTTCTTC	CASSLTGQGSRNEQFF
TRBJ2-2	TRBV9	-	-	TGTGCCAGCAGCGTATACAGGAACACCGGGGAGCTGTTTTTT	CASSVYRNTGELFF
TRBJ2-2	TRBV10-1	-	TRBD2	TGCGCCAGCAGCCCCGCGGGAGCAGGGCTAGGTGGCACCGGGGAGCTGTTTTTT	CASSPAGAGLGGTGELFF
TRBJ2-3	TRBV10-3	-	TRBD1	TGTGCCACTACGGACAGGGAACACACAGATACGCAGTATTTT	CATTDREHTDTQYF
TRBJ2-3	TRBV7-2	-	TRBD2	TGTGCCAGCAGCTCCCTAGCGGGGGCAGATACGCAGTATTTT	CASSSLAGADTQYF
TRBJ2-1	TRBV25-1	-	-	TGTGCCAGCAACTCCAATCTAGCGAACTCCTACAATGAGCAGTTCTTC	CASNSNLANSYNEQFF
TRBJ2-3	TRBV5-1	once	-	TGCGCCAGCAGACCCGCAGGTACGGGGGATACGCAGTATTTT	CASRPAGTGDTQYF
TRBJ2-7	TRBV9	-	TRBD1	TGTGCCAGCAGCGTACACACAGGGGGCTTCGACGAGCAGTACTTC	CASSVHTGGFDEQYF
TRBJ2-2	TRBV7-2	-	-	TGTGCCAGCAGCTTAGGGAGGGGACGGAGCACCGGGGAGCTGTTTTTT	CASSLGRGRSTGELFF
TRBJ2-7	TRBV29-1	-	-	TGCAGCGTTAGCCCCAGGGTAGACTACGAGCAGTACTTC	CSVSPRVDYEQYF
TRBJ2-7	TRBV21-1	-	-	TGTGCCAGCAGCAAAGGACCAGGGGGCTCCTACGAGCAGTACTTC	CASSKGPGGSYEQYF
TRBJ2-5	TRBV5-1	-	-	TGCGCCACCGCCTGGTCAGGAATAAGTGGGGAGACCCAGTACTTC	CATAWSGISGETQYF
TRBJ2-1	TRBV11-2	once	-	TGTGCCAGCAGCCCCACATACAGCTACAATGAGCAGTTCTTC	CASSPTYSYNEQFF
TRBJ2-7	TRBV7-2	-	-	TGTGCCAGCAGCTTAGGATTAGGGGGAACCTACGAGCAGTACTTC	CASSLGLGGTYEQYF
TRBJ2-3	TRBV18	-	TRBD2	TGTGCCAGCTCACTAGCCCCGGCTAGCGGGGAAGATACGCAGTATTTT	CASSLAPASGEDTQYF